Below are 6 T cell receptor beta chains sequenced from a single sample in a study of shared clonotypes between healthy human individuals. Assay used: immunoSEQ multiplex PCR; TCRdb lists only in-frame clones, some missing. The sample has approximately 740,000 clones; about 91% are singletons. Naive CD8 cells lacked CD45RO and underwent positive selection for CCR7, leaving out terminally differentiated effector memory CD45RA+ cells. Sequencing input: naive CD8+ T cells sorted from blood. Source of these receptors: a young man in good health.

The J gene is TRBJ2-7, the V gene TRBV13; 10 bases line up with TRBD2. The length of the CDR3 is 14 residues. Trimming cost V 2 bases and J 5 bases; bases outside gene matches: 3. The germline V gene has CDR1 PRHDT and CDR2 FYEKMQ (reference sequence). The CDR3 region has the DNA TGTGCCAGCAGCTTACTAGCGGGAGCGCACGAGCAGTACTTC. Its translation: CASSLLAGAHEQYF. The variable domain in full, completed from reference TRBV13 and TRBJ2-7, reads AAGVIQSPRHLIKEKRETATLKCYPIPRHDTVYWYQQGPGQDPQFLISFYEKMQSDKGSIPDRFSAQQFSDYHSELNMSSLELGDSALYFCASSLLAGAHEQYFGPGTRLTVT.

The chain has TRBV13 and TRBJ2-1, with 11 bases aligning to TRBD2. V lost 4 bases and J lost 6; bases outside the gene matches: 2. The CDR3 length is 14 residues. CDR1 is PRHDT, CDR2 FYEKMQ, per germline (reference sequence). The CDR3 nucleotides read TGTGCCAGCAGCTACGGACTAGCGGGCAATGAGCAGTTCTTC. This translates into CASSYGLAGNEQFF. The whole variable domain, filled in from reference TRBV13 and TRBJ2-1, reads AAGVIQSPRHLIKEKRETATLKCYPIPRHDTVYWYQQGPGQDPQFLISFYEKMQSDKGSIPDRFSAQQFSDYHSELNMSSLELGDSALYFCASSYGLAGNEQFFGPGTRLTVL.

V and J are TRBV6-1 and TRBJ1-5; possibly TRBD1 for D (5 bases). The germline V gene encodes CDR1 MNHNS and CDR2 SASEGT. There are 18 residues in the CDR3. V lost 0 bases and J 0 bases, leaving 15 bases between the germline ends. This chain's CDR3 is CASSEALYGHLSNQPQHF. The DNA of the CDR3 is TGTGCCAGCAGTGAAGCGCTGTACGGACACCTTAGCAATCAGCCCCAGCATTTT.

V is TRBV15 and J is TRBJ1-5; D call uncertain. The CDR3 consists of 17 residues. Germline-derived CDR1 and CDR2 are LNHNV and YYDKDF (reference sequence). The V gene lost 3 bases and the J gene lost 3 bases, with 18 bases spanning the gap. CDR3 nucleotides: TGTGCCACCAGCAGCGCAGCGGAGCGGGTAATCAATCAGCCCCAGCATTTT. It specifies CATSSAAERVINQPQHF.

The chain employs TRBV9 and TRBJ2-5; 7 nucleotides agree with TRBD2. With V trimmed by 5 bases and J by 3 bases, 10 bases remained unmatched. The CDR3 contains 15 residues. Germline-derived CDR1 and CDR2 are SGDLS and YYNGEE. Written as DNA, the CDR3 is TGTGCCAGCAGTGACGGAACTAGCGTCAAAGAGACCCAGTACTTC. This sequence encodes CASSDGTSVKETQYF.

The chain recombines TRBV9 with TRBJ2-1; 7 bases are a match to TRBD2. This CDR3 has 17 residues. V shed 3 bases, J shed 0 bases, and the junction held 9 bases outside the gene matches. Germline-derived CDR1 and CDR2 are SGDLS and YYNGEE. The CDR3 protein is CASSALGLAASYNEQFF. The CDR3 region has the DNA TGTGCCAGCAGCGCGCTGGGGCTAGCGGCCTCCTACAATGAGCAGTTCTTC.